The rows below give T cell receptor beta chains drawn from one sample of a study of blood T cell repertoires in COVID-19. The protocol was immunoSEQ multiplex PCR, while the TCRdb copy is restricted to in-frame clones and leaves out a portion. Altogether under 400,000 clones are present, around 87% being singletons, with the ten largest covering about 2.1%. What was sequenced was PBMCs or T cells enriched from blood (not recorded which). The receptors shown here come from a man aged 35-49 years in a cohort exposed to, infected with or recovered from COVID-19 (not recorded which). CDR3s include the opening cysteine and the closing phenylalanine or tryptophan. A D gene is named only where the DNA matches it firmly. Only some rows state a clone size, as once, few, many or a class for expanded clones.

v_call	clone_size	d_call	j_call	cdr3_aa	cdr3_nt
TRBV14	-	-	TRBJ1-2	CASSQDPTARYGYTF	TGTGCCAGCAGCCAAGACCCGACAGCGCGGTATGGCTACACCTTC
TRBV3-1/TRBV3-2	-	-	TRBJ1-2	CASSPDSYYGYTF	TGTGCCAGCAGCCCCGACAGTTACTATGGCTACACCTTC
TRBV30	-	TRBD2	TRBJ2-3	CAWSHVAGRGDTQYF	TGTGCCTGGAGTCATGTAGCGGGGAGAGGAGATACGCAGTATTTT
TRBV27	-	TRBD2	TRBJ2-3	CASSYGGRGTDTQYF	TGTGCCAGCAGTTATGGCGGGAGAGGCACAGATACGCAGTATTTT
TRBV6-5	-	-	TRBJ2-6	CASTRVGSGANVLTF	TGTGCCAGCACCCGGGTGGGTTCTGGGGCCAACGTCCTGACTTTC
TRBV5-1	-	TRBD2	TRBJ2-3	CASSKTSGRSPDTQYF	TGCGCCAGCAGCAAGACTAGCGGGAGATCCCCAGATACGCAGTATTTT
TRBV5-1	-	TRBD1	TRBJ1-1	CASSVQGQPLSEAFF	TGCGCCAGCAGCGTACAGGGACAGCCCTTATCCGAAGCTTTCTTT
TRBV6-2/TRBV6-3	-	TRBD1	TRBJ2-2	CASSYQGDTGELFF	TGTGCCAGCAGTTATCAGGGGGACACCGGGGAGCTGTTTTTT
TRBV28	-	TRBD1	TRBJ2-1	CASSHNRGSGDSYNEQFF	TGTGCCAGCAGTCATAACAGGGGCAGCGGAGACTCCTACAATGAGCAGTTCTTC
TRBV28	-	-	TRBJ2-1	CASSLLGLSYNEQFF	TGTGCCAGCAGTTTATTGGGACTGTCCTACAATGAGCAGTTCTTC
TRBV5-5	-	-	TRBJ2-2	CASSLSLTGELFF	TGTGCCAGCAGCTTGTCCCTCACCGGGGAGCTGTTTTTT
TRBV3-1/TRBV3-2	-	TRBD1	TRBJ2-7	CASSQRTGAYEQYF	TGTGCCAGCAGCCAAAGGACAGGCGCCTACGAGCAGTACTTC
TRBV5-5	-	TRBD1	TRBJ2-2	CASTGTGSSGELFF	TGTGCCAGCACCGGGACAGGGTCGTCCGGGGAGCTGTTTTTT
TRBV27	-	-	TRBJ2-3	CASSRLTDTQYF	TGTGCCAGCAGCCGACTCACAGATACGCAGTATTTT
TRBV5-1	-	TRBD1	TRBJ1-1	CASSSDRGMNTEAFF	TGCGCCAGCAGCTCTGACAGGGGCATGAACACTGAAGCTTTCTTT
TRBV28	-	-	TRBJ1-1	CASSQGGGGTEAFF	TGTGCCAGCAGTCAAGGCGGGGGCGGGACTGAAGCTTTCTTT
TRBV28	-	-	TRBJ2-1	CASSFNLYKRDVEQFF	TGTGCCAGCAGTTTTAATCTCTACAAGAGGGATGTTGAGCAGTTCTTC
TRBV30	-	TRBD1	TRBJ2-5	CACYSRDSQETQYF	TGTGCCTGTTATTCCCGGGACAGCCAAGAGACCCAGTACTTC
TRBV3-1/TRBV3-2	-	-	TRBJ1-2	CASSQGQGYTF	TGTGCCAGCAGCCAAGGTCAGGGCTACACCTTC
TRBV20-1	-	-	TRBJ1-1	CSARGNTEAFF	TGCAGTGCTCGGGGGAACACTGAAGCTTTCTTT
TRBV24-1	-	TRBD1	TRBJ2-3	CATLLPRQGKSTDTQYF	TGTGCCACCCTACTTCCTCGACAGGGAAAAAGCACAGATACGCAGTATTTT
TRBV20-1	-	-	TRBJ1-4	CSASAEGEKLFF	TGCAGTGCTAGTGCTGAGGGTGAAAAACTGTTTTTT
TRBV9	-	-	TRBJ2-2	CASSALAGELFF	TGTGCCAGCAGCGCTCTAGCGGGGGAGCTGTTTTTT
TRBV3-1/TRBV3-2	-	TRBD1	TRBJ1-1	CASSGTGFTEAFF	TGTGCCAGCAGTGGGACAGGGTTTACGGAAGCTTTCTTT
TRBV4-1	-	-	TRBJ1-2	CASSQEGLAGRGYTF	TGCGCCAGCAGCCAAGAGGGCTTAGCGGGCCGTGGCTACACCTTC
TRBV5-1	-	TRBD1	TRBJ2-3	CASSLERTGGRDTQYF	TGCGCCAGCAGCTTGGAAAGGACAGGGGGCAGAGATACGCAGTATTTT
TRBV18	-	-	TRBJ1-6	CASSPNRGENSPLHF	TGTGCCAGCTCACCGAACCGGGGTGAGAATTCACCCCTCCACTTT
TRBV3-1/TRBV3-2	-	TRBD1	TRBJ1-2	CASSQFPTGGYGYTF	TGTGCCAGCAGCCAGTTCCCGACAGGGGGCTATGGCTACACCTTC
TRBV4-1	-	TRBD2	TRBJ2-1	CASSQDWGTSGKNEQFF	TGCGCCAGCAGCCAAGATTGGGGGACTAGCGGGAAGAATGAGCAGTTCTTC
TRBV27	-	-	TRBJ2-1	CASSLRASETYYNEQFF	TGTGCCAGCAGTTTAAGGGCTAGCGAGACGTACTACAATGAGCAGTTCTTC
TRBV6-4	-	-	TRBJ2-1	CASSGWGDNYNEQFF	TGTGCCAGCAGTGGGTGGGGAGATAACTACAATGAGCAGTTCTTC
TRBV5-1	-	TRBD2	TRBJ2-7	CASSLAWREGPKEQYF	TGCGCCAGCAGCTTGGCCTGGCGGGAGGGCCCTAAAGAGCAGTACTTC
TRBV29-1	few	-	TRBJ2-1	CSVGQGGNEQFF	TGCAGCGTTGGTCAGGGAGGCAATGAGCAGTTCTTC
TRBV27	-	TRBD1	TRBJ1-1	CASRAQGAGTEAFF	TGTGCCAGCAGGGCTCAGGGGGCAGGAACTGAAGCTTTCTTT
TRBV6-5	few	-	TRBJ2-1	CASSYSTGYNEQFF	TGTGCCAGCAGTTACTCGACAGGTTACAATGAGCAGTTCTTC
TRBV7-9	-	TRBD1	TRBJ1-3	CASSLRGPSGNTIYF	TGTGCCAGCAGCCTCAGGGGGCCAAGCGGAAACACCATATATTTT
TRBV19	-	TRBD2	TRBJ2-7	CASSTVAGTAYEQYF	TGTGCCAGTAGTACGGTAGCGGGAACCGCCTACGAGCAGTACTTC
TRBV5-1	once	TRBD1	TRBJ1-2	CASTQGDSNYGYTF	TGCGCCAGCACCCAGGGGGACTCTAACTATGGCTACACCTTC
TRBV19	-	-	TRBJ2-3	CASRAPGGAADTQYF	TGTGCCAGTAGAGCCCCTGGGGGGGCCGCAGATACGCAGTATTTT
TRBV6-6	few	TRBD2	TRBJ2-7	CASSRLAGGNRKGYEQYF	TGTGCCAGCAGCCGACTAGCGGGAGGCAACCGAAAGGGGTACGAGCAGTACTTC
TRBV5-6	-	-	TRBJ2-5	CASSFRSGMQTQYF	TGTGCCAGCAGCTTTCGTTCAGGGATGCAGACCCAGTACTTC
TRBV4-2	few	TRBD1	TRBJ2-2	CASSQVTGQGTGELFF	TGTGCCAGCAGCCAAGTGACGGGACAGGGCACCGGGGAGCTGTTTTTT
TRBV9	-	TRBD2	TRBJ2-2	CASSPRDYTPGELFF	TGTGCCAGCAGCCCCCGGGACTACACCCCCGGGGAGCTGTTTTTT
TRBV7-9	-	-	TRBJ2-2	CASSPIGGNTGELFF	TGTGCCAGCAGCCCCATCGGGGGGAACACCGGGGAGCTGTTTTTT
TRBV24-1	-	TRBD2	TRBJ2-7	CATSDFSSGSYEQYF	TGTGCCACCAGTGATTTTTCTAGCGGTTCCTACGAGCAGTACTTC
TRBV2	-	-	TRBJ1-3	CASSEAAPGNTIYF	TGTGCCAGCAGTGAAGCGGCCCCTGGAAACACCATATATTTT
TRBV24-1	-	TRBD1	TRBJ2-1	CATSDFVAGTGAYNEQFF	TGTGCCACCAGTGATTTCGTAGCCGGGACAGGGGCCTACAATGAGCAGTTCTTC
TRBV27	-	TRBD2	TRBJ2-2	CASRESSGRVPGELFF	TGTGCCAGCAGGGAATCTAGCGGGAGAGTCCCCGGGGAGCTGTTTTTT
TRBV5-6	-	TRBD2	TRBJ2-3	CASSLARGSGITTDTQYF	TGTGCCAGCAGCTTGGCCCGCGGTAGCGGGATAACCACAGATACGCAGTATTTT
TRBV3-1/TRBV3-2	once	TRBD1	TRBJ1-5	CASSQGDRALSQPQHF	TGTGCCAGCAGCCAAGGGGACAGGGCTCTAAGTCAGCCCCAGCATTTT
TRBV18	few	-	TRBJ1-1	CASSPTDSDTEAFF	TGTGCCAGCTCACCGACAGATTCGGACACTGAAGCTTTCTTT
TRBV5-1	-	-	TRBJ2-2	CASSLVPYMNTGELFF	TGCGCCAGCAGCTTGGTCCCTTACATGAACACCGGGGAGCTGTTTTTT
TRBV29-1	-	TRBD1	TRBJ2-3	CSVDIRDRGQDTQYF	TGCAGCGTCGATATCCGGGACAGGGGGCAAGATACGCAGTATTTT
TRBV25-1	once	-	TRBJ1-1	CASSARAQKTEAFF	TGTGCCAGCAGTGCCAGGGCCCAGAAAACTGAAGCTTTCTTT
TRBV9	-	-	TRBJ2-3	CASSEGHVSSTDTQYF	TGTGCCAGCAGCGAGGGACACGTCTCTAGCACAGATACGCAGTATTTT